The 18 T cell receptor beta chains in this list originate from one sample, sequenced in a study of post-analysis software for immune sequencing data. Each TCR beta cDNA library carried unique molecular identifiers. TCRdb itself ran the PCR reads through MiXCR, one entry per CDR3 protein. The sample includes over 700,000 distinct CDR3 sequences, 25% to 30% of them seen just once. Study results and limitations: With TRBV5-6, TRBV5-1 and TRBV20-1 included, 4 or 5 TRBV segments were more frequent in patients than in controls.

These receptors have no identified antigens. Material for sequencing was blood. These receptors all stem from a girl aged 10 to 17 with multiple sclerosis.

In its sample, this clonotype was seen many times. V is TRBV6-5 and J is TRBJ2-5, with D tentatively TRBD1 (5 bases). The V end lost 5 bases, the J end lost 0 bases, and 10 bases lay between the germline ends. Germline CDR1 is MNHEY and CDR2 is SVGAGI. The CDR3 consists of 14 residues. CDR3 in DNA: TGTGCCAGCAGTCGGACACTTTACCAAGAGACCCAGTACTTC. This translates into CASSRTLYQETQYF.

V usage is TRBV2 and J usage is TRBJ2-1, with D possibly TRBD2 on 6 matching bases. Germline CDR1 is SNHLY and CDR2 is FYNNEI. Trimming left V 1 base short and J 4 bases short, with 11 bases between. CDR3 length: 15 residues. DNA for the CDR3: TGTGCCAGCAGTGAAGACCAGCGGGTATACAATGAGCAGTTCTTC. Residues: CASSEDQRVYNEQFF.

The sample holds many counts of this clonotype. The V call is TRBV29-1, the J call TRBJ2-5; D is unresolved. CDR1 is SQVTM, CDR2 ANQGSEA, per germline. CDR3 length: 12 residues. The V and J ends lost 8 bases and 0 bases respectively, with 10 bases between them. Written as DNA, the CDR3 is TGCAGCTACCGAACGTACCAAGAGACCCAGTACTTC. It specifies CSYRTYQETQYF.

The genes are TRBV2 and TRBJ2-1; 11 nucleotides align to TRBD2. The CDR3 runs 16 residues. Germline CDR1 is SNHLY and CDR2 is FYNNEI. Germline trimming cut 4 bases from V and 7 bases from J; bases unmatched to any gene: 9. CDR3 sequence reads: CASSAFTSGSINEQFF. The CDR3 nucleotides read TGTGCCAGCAGTGCTTTCACTAGCGGGAGTATTAATGAGCAGTTCTTC.

J is TRBJ2-1 and V is TRBV18; D possibly corresponds to TRBD1 (6 bases). With 4 bases removed from V and 5 bases from J, the gap between germline ends came to 12 bases. Germline assignment: CDR1 KGHSH and CDR2 LQKENI. This CDR3 spans 14 amino acids. The CDR3 nucleotides are TGTGCCAGCTCACTTACCGGACAGAACAATGAGCAGTTCTTC. Protein: CASSLTGQNNEQFF.

The rearrangement links TRBV4-1 to TRBJ1-5; TRBD1 matches 9 bases. Germline CDR1 is MGHRA and CDR2 is YSYEKL. This CDR3 comprises 16 residues. With V trimmed by 1 base and J by 4 bases, 5 bases remained unmatched. Here the CDR3 DNA reads TGCGCCAGCAGCCAAGTGAAGGGGACAGGGAATCAGCCCCAGCATTTT. It is translated as CASSQVKGTGNQPQHF.

In this sample, this clonotype turned up a few times. This sequence joins TRBV24-1 and TRBJ1-6, with unresolved D. The CDR3 has 15 amino acids. The V and J ends lost 9 bases and 9 bases respectively, with 20 bases between them. Germline CDR1 KGHDR, CDR2 SFDVKD. CDR3 sequence (DNA): TGTGCCACCGACAAAAGAGGGCCGTCCGGTTCACCCCTCCACTTT. Its protein is CATDKRGPSGSPLHF.

The chain combines TRBV6-1 with TRBJ1-1, with 10 bases that match TRBD1. This CDR3 comprises 18 residues. Losses at the gene ends were 7 bases for V and 1 base for J; bases not matched to a gene: 15. CDR1 and CDR2 (germline): MNHNS, SASEGT. The chain's CDR3 is CASTQTGGLRKGNTEAFF. In DNA form, the CDR3 reads TGTGCCAGCACCCAGACAGGGGGCCTGAGAAAAGGGAACACTGAAGCTTTCTTT.

This clonotype was seen only a few times. The V call is TRBV29-1, the J call TRBJ2-3; 12 bases fit TRBD1. CDR3 length: 14 amino acids. V lost 7 bases to trimming and J lost 4 bases; unmatched junction nucleotides: 6. Germline V lookup: CDR1 SQVTM, CDR2 ANQGSEA. CDR3 nucleotide sequence: TGCAGCGCCGGGGACAGGGGGCTCGCAGATACGCAGTATTTT. Residues: CSAGDRGLADTQYF.

V gene TRBV5-1 combines with J gene TRBJ2-7, with 10 bases that match TRBD1. This CDR3 region has 15 residues. Per the germline V gene, CDR1 is SGHRS and CDR2 is YFSETQ. V shed 4 bases, J shed 7 bases, and the junction held 11 bases outside the gene matches. CDR3: CASSRPGTGALEQYF. The CDR3 region has the DNA TGCGCCAGCAGCAGACCCGGGACAGGGGCATTGGAGCAGTACTTC.

This clonotype has just a few counts. The V call is TRBV5-1, the J call TRBJ2-1; 7 bases align to TRBD1. The CDR3 totals 14 residues. Germline V gene lookup returns CDR1 SGHRS and CDR2 YFSETQ. With 4 bases clipped from V and 5 bases from J, the junction kept 6 bases outside the gene matches. The CDR3 coding sequence is TGCGCCAGCAGCCCGGACAGGAAAAACAATGAGCAGTTCTTC. As protein: CASSPDRKNNEQFF.

The chain is built from TRBV5-1 and TRBJ2-1; 7 bases fit TRBD2. CDR1 and CDR2 from the germline V gene are SGHRS and YFSETQ. V was clipped by 0 bases and J by 5 bases; unmatched bases: 8. The CDR3 length is 16 residues. The CDR3 sequence is CASSLAPGLQNNEQFF. The CDR3, as DNA: TGCGCCAGCAGCTTGGCTCCGGGACTACAAAACAATGAGCAGTTCTTC.

In its sample, this clonotype was seen once. The DNA of the CDR3 is TGTGCCAGCAGTTTGACACGTGGCTCATATAGCAATCAGCCCCAGCATTTT. Its translation is CASSLTRGSYSNQPQHF. This chain links TRBV12-3 or TRBV12-4 with TRBJ1-5; D is unresolved. Between the trimmed V and J ends, which lost 3 bases and 0 bases, there was a span of 15 bases. The CDR3 has 17 amino acids.

This clonotype has at least ten counts. The chain combines TRBV4-3 with TRBJ2-5; D remains ambiguous. V shed 0 bases and J shed 5 bases, with 13 bases lying between them. The CDR3 has 15 residues. Germline lookup yields CDR1 LGHNA and CDR2 YSLEER. CDR3 coding DNA: TGCGCCAGCAGCCAAGACAACCTGGCGTGGGAGACCCAGTACTTC. This translates into CASSQDNLAWETQYF.

The chain joins TRBV4-3 to TRBJ1-2, with D perhaps TRBD1 (5 bases). Trimming removed 0 bases from V and 8 bases from J, with 16 bases in between. The CDR3 covers 15 residues. Per the germline V gene, CDR1 is LGHNA and CDR2 is YSLEER. Here the CDR3 reads CASSQEGRDGLGYTF. Written as DNA, the CDR3 is TGCGCCAGCAGCCAAGAGGGCAGGGATGGCTTGGGCTACACCTTC.

The chain is built from TRBV29-1 and TRBJ2-5; D is ambiguous. Germline V gene data show CDR1 as SQVTM and CDR2 as ANQGSEA. This CDR3 is 12 amino acids long. V lost 8 bases to trimming and J lost 7 bases, with 17 bases between them. CDR3 nucleotide sequence: TGCAGCCGCATGGGCAGAGATGGGACCCAGTACTTC. Protein product: CSRMGRDGTQYF.

The rearrangement uses TRBV20-1 and TRBJ2-7; a possible D gene is TRBD2 (5 bases). CDR1 and CDR2 from the germline V gene are DFQATT and SNEGSKA (reference sequence). V lost 7 bases, J lost 1 base, and 11 bases lay in between. The CDR3 is made up of 12 amino acids. The chain's CDR3 is CSVGRRSYEQYF. CDR3 nucleotides: TGCAGTGTGGGAAGGAGGTCCTACGAGCAGTACTTC.

This clonotype has a single count. The gene calls are TRBV5-1 and TRBJ2-5, with a possible D match to TRBD1 (5 bases). V was pared by 7 bases and J by 5 bases, with 12 bases between. Germline V gives CDR1 SGHRS, CDR2 YFSETQ. CDR3 length: 12 residues. CDR3 sequence (DNA): TGCGCCAGCCCTGCAGGGTACGAGACCCAGTACTTC. It is translated as CASPAGYETQYF.